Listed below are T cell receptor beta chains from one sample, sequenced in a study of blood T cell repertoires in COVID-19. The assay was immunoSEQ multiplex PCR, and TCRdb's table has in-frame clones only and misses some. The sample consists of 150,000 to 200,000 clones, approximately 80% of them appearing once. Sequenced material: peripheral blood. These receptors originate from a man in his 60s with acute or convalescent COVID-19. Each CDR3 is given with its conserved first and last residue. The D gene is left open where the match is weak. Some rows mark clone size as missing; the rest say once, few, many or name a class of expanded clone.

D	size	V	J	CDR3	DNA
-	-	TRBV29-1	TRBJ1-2	CSVGTRLYGYTF	TGCAGCGTTGGAACCAGGCTTTATGGCTACACCTTC
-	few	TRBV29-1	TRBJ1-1	CSVVIWAENTEAFF	TGCAGCGTTGTTATATGGGCCGAGAACACTGAAGCTTTCTTT
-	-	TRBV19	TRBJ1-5	CASSIVGSGYQPQHF	TGTGCCAGTAGTATCGTCGGTTCGGGATATCAGCCCCAGCATTTT
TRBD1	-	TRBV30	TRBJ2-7	CAWSRDRVGREQYF	TGTGCCTGGAGTCGCGACAGGGTGGGGCGCGAGCAGTACTTC
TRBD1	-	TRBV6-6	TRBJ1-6	CASSYFRDRDSPLHF	TGTGCCAGCAGTTACTTCAGAGACAGGGATTCACCCCTCCACTTT
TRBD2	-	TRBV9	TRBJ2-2	CASSVGLAYTGELFF	TGTGCCAGCAGCGTAGGACTAGCGTACACCGGGGAGCTGTTTTTT
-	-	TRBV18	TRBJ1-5	CASSPSGGTLGNQPQHF	TGTGCCAGCTCACCATCCGGGGGGACGTTAGGCAATCAGCCCCAGCATTTT
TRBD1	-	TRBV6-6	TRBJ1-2	CASSYTGGANGGYTF	TGTGCCAGCAGTTATACAGGGGGCGCGAACGGCGGCTACACCTTC
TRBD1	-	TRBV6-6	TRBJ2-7	CASTGQGARTYEQYF	TGTGCCAGCACAGGACAGGGGGCGAGGACCTACGAGCAGTACTTC
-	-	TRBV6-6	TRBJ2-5	CASSLRLLETQYF	TGTGCCAGCAGTCTCCGGTTATTAGAGACCCAGTACTTC
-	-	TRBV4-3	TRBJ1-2	CASSQDQSGFTYGYTF	TGCGCCAGCAGCCAAGATCAGTCCGGGTTTACCTATGGCTACACCTTC
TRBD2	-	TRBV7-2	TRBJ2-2	CASSFSGTSDTGELFF	TGTGCCAGCAGCTTCAGCGGGACTAGCGACACCGGGGAGCTGTTTTTT
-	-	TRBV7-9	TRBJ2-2	CASRGGADNTGELFF	TGTGCCAGCAGGGGTGGAGCAGATAACACCGGGGAGCTGTTTTTT
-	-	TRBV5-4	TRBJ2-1	CASSSDLYNEQFF	TGTGCCAGCAGTAGTGATCTTTACAATGAGCAGTTCTTC
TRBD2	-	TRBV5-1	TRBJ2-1	CASSRSGGAYNEQFF	TGCGCCAGCAGCCGAAGCGGGGGGGCCTACAATGAGCAGTTCTTC
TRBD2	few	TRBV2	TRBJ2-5	CASSGAGAGETQYF	TGTGCCAGCAGTGGAGCGGGAGCGGGGGAGACCCAGTACTTC
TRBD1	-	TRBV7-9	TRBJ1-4	CASSLGAGGSEKLFF	TGTGCCAGCAGCTTAGGGGCAGGGGGCAGCGAAAAACTGTTTTTT
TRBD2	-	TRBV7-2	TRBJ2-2	CASSLSLAGGNTGELFF	TGTGCCAGCAGCTTAAGCTTAGCGGGGGGTAACACCGGGGAGCTGTTTTTT
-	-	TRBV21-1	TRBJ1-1	CASSKKFEGGTGVMNTEAFF	TGTGCCAGCAGCAAAAAGTTTGAGGGGGGGACAGGGGTGATGAACACTGAAGCTTTCTTT
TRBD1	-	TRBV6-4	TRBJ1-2	CASSGQGASSDYGYTF	TGTGCCAGCAGTGGGCAGGGGGCGAGTTCAGACTATGGCTACACCTTC
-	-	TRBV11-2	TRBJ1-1	CASSLAALENTEAFF	TGTGCCAGCAGCTTAGCGGCACTAGAGAACACTGAAGCTTTCTTT
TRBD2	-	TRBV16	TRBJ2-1	CASSPMTSEVNEQFF	TGTGCCAGCAGCCCGATGACTAGCGAAGTCAATGAGCAGTTCTTC
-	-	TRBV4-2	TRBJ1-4	CASSQDRGSPSTNEKLFF	TGTGCCAGCAGCCAAGATCGGGGATCACCCTCAACTAATGAAAAACTGTTTTTT
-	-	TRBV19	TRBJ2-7	CASRRRSITGVVAYEQYF	TGTGCCAGTAGGCGCAGATCAATCACAGGAGTTGTAGCCTACGAGCAGTACTTC
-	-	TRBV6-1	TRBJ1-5	CASSEMFVPGNNQPQHF	TGTGCCAGCAGTGAAATGTTTGTGCCAGGGAACAATCAGCCCCAGCATTTT
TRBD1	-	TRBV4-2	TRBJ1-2	CASSQEGGQRHYGYTF	TGTGCCAGCAGCCAAGAGGGGGGACAGAGACACTATGGCTACACCTTC
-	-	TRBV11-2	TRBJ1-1	CASSLDRTSLAFF	TGTGCCAGCAGCTTAGATCGGACATCCTTAGCTTTCTTT
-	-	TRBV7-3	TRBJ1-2	CASSRRPLGQGFNGYTF	TGTGCCAGCAGCCGGAGGCCCCTGGGACAAGGATTTAATGGCTACACCTTC
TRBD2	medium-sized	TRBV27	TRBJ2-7	CASSVDPGTSYEQYF	TGTGCCAGCAGTGTTGACCCCGGGACTAGCTACGAGCAGTACTTC
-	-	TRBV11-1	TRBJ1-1	CASSLVRGNTEAFF	TGTGCCAGCAGCTTAGTCAGGGGTAACACTGAAGCTTTCTTT
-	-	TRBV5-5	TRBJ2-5	CASSFVAGLVQETQYF	TGTGCCAGCAGCTTCGTGGCTGGTCTTGTCCAAGAGACCCAGTACTTC
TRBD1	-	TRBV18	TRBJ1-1	CASSPSLTQGLSRAFF	TGTGCCAGCTCACCATCCCTTACACAGGGGCTGAGTAGAGCTTTCTTT
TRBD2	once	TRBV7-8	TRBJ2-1	CASSLASTSLGLTNEQFF	TGTGCCAGCAGCTTAGCTTCGACTAGCTTGGGATTAACGAATGAGCAGTTCTTC
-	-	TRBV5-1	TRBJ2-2	CASSLDSLNTGELFF	TGCGCCAGCAGCTTGGACTCCTTGAACACCGGGGAGCTGTTTTTT
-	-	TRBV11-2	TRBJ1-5	CASSQDLNQPQHF	TGTGCCAGCAGCCAGGACTTAAATCAGCCCCAGCATTTT
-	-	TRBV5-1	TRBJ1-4	CASSSRSGSNEKLFF	TGCGCCAGCAGCTCGCGCTCAGGGTCTAATGAAAAACTGTTTTTT
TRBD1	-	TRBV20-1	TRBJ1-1	CSASSWTGDLNTEAFF	TGCAGTGCTAGTTCCTGGACAGGGGACTTGAACACTGAAGCTTTCTTT
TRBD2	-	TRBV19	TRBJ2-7	CASSIVGRLSYEQYF	TGTGCCAGTAGTATAGTCGGGAGGCTAAGCTACGAGCAGTACTTC
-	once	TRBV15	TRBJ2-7	CATSPAQTGYYEQYF	TGTGCCACCAGTCCCGCCCAGACAGGATACTACGAGCAGTACTTC
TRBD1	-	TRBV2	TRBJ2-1	CASSPSGQGTGYNEQFF	TGTGCCAGCAGCCCTAGCGGACAGGGGACGGGGTACAATGAGCAGTTCTTC
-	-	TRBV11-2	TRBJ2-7	CASSFAAYEQYF	TGTGCCAGCAGCTTCGCCGCGTACGAGCAGTACTTC
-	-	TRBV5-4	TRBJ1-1	CASSLGQANTEAFF	TGTGCCAGCAGCTTGGGGCAGGCGAACACTGAAGCTTTCTTT
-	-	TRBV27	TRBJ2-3	CASSFKWARTDTQYF	TGTGCCAGCAGTTTCAAATGGGCCCGCACAGATACGCAGTATTTT
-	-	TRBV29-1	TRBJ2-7	CSVAQSTVSYEQYF	TGCAGCGTCGCCCAATCGACAGTCTCCTACGAGCAGTACTTC
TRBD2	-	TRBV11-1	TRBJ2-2	CASSLLPAGGPRLFF	TGTGCCAGCAGCTTATTACCAGCGGGGGGGCCTCGGCTGTTTTTT
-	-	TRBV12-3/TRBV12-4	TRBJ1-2	CASSASGVDGYTF	TGTGCCAGCAGCGCCTCGGGGGTCGATGGCTACACCTTC
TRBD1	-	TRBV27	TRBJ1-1	CASSRGRGNTEAFF	TGTGCCAGCAGCAGGGGGCGGGGGAACACTGAAGCTTTCTTT
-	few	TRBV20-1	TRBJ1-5	CSASFTDQPQHF	TGCAGTGCTAGTTTTACGGATCAGCCCCAGCATTTT